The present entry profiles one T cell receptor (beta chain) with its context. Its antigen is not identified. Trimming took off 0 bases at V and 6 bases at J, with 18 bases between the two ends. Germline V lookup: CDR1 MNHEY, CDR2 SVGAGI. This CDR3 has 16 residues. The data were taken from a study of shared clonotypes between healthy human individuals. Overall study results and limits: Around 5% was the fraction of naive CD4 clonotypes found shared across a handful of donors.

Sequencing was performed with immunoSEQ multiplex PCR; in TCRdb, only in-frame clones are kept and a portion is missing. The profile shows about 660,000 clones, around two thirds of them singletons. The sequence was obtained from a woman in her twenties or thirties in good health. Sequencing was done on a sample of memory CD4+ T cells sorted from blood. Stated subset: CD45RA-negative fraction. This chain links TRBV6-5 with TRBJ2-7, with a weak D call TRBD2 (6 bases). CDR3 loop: CASSYSPGLESLEQYF. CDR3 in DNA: TGTGCCAGCAGTTACTCCCCGGGACTGGAGAGTCTCGAGCAGTACTTC.